The T cell receptor (beta chain) under discussion was sequenced for a study of spatial heterogeneity in lung cancer. TCRdb redid the calling of the 5' RACE reads with MiXCR, one entry per CDR3 protein. The table shows some 85,000 distinct CDR3 sequences, with 15% to 25% occurring only once. This CDR3 is built from 15 residues. CDR1 is MDHEN, CDR2 SYDVKM, per germline. V shed 2 bases and J 9 bases; nucleotides not matched to a gene: 11. Time point in this sample: sample taken at primary tumor resection. Sequencing of whole RNA from tumor, nontumor lung or frozen PBMC involved no sorting. This clonotype was detected only a few times.

This sequence joins TRBV28 and TRBJ2-3; 7 bases fit TRBD2. This sample comprised PBMCs, obtained at surgery. The TCR comes from a male donor with early-stage non-small cell lung cancer. CDR3 in amino acids: CASSLTAGEYATQYF. The CDR3, as DNA: TGTGCCAGCAGTTTAACGGCGGGAGAATATGCAACGCAGTATTTT. Full variable domain (missing parts from reference TRBV28 and TRBJ2-3): DVKVTQSSRYLVKRTGEKVFLECVQDMDHENMFWYRQDPGLGLRLIYFSYDVKMKEKGDIPEGYSVSREKKERFSLILESASTNQTSMYLCASSLTAGEYATQYFGPGTRLTVL.